This TCR beta chain was retrieved from a study of blood T cell repertoires in COVID-19. Germline V CDR1 and CDR2: SEHNR, FQNEAQ (reference sequence). The CDR3 covers 14 residues. Trimming removed 4 bases from V and 11 bases from J, with 20 bases in between. Clones were sequenced by immunoSEQ multiplex PCR, and TCRdb holds only the in-frame ones, with some missing. The table lists 160,000 or so clones, approximately 86% of them singletons, with 15% to 20% in the top ten. This chain links TRBV7-9 with TRBJ1-2, with unresolved D. The clonotype originates from a man aged 55-75 years who had recovered from COVID-19. The sample comprised PBMCs or T cells enriched from blood (not recorded which). The CDR3 nucleotides are TGTGCCAGCAGCTCGGCACGGGTCCCGTCAAAGTACACCTTC. Protein sequence: CASSSARVPSKYTF.